The present entry profiles one TCR beta chain with its context. This sample was included in a study of cytomegalovirus exposure and HLA in healthy donors. Germline assignment: CDR1 SNHLY and CDR2 FYNNEI. The CDR3 sequence is 12 residues long. Trimming shortened V by 9 bases and J by 4 bases, and 12 bases separated the two germline ends. The table came from immunoSEQ multiplex PCR; TCRdb's copy has only in-frame clones and leaves some out. The sample comprises over 110,000 clones, roughly 86% of which are singletons, and roughly 10% rests with the top ten. The V call is TRBV2, the J call TRBJ2-5; D is ambiguous. This sequence originates from a man aged 18-30 years in good health and CMV-seropositive. The sequenced sample consisted of PBMCs. The CDR3 spells CASRSSGETQYF. The CDR3 region has the DNA TGTGCCAGTAGGAGTTCTGGAGAGACCCAGTACTTC.